These 20 T cell receptor beta chains originate from one sample sequenced in a study of beta chain features in type 1 diabetes. Of the isolated RNA, all was reverse transcribed, and so the sequenced material was expressed TCRB transcripts. Sequencing was performed with immunoSEQ multiplex PCR; in TCRdb, only in-frame clones are kept and a portion is missing. The repertoire holds hundreds of thousands of clones, with around an eighth as singletons. Study-level points and caveats: Researchers report that Type 1 diabetes patients had moderately but significantly shorter TCRB CDR3s across all four CD4+ subsets.

No cognate antigen is known for these TCRs. Sequencing input: naive CD4+ T cells from blood. The receptors originated from a man younger than 35 with type 1 diabetes.

The chain employs TRBV9 and TRBJ2-3, with D possibly matching TRBD1 (6 bases). The V gene's germline CDR1 is SGDLS and CDR2 YYNGEE. V gave up 4 bases and J gave up 0 bases, with 12 bases separating them. This CDR3 has 15 amino acids. The DNA for the CDR3 is TGTGCCAGCAGCCCGAGAGGGGGTAGCACAGATACGCAGTATTTT. Translated: CASSPRGGSTDTQYF.

In this sample, this clone turned up a few times. This sequence joins TRBV5-6 and TRBJ1-2; D is unresolved. Per germline, CDR1 SGHDT and CDR2 YYEEEE. This CDR3 comprises 13 residues. The germline V and J ends were trimmed by 5 bases and 7 bases, with 15 bases remaining between them. The CDR3 DNA reads TGTGCCAGCAGTACTATCGAACACAGTGGCTACACCTTC. Translating it yields CASSTIEHSGYTF. The whole variable domain, remainder taken from reference TRBV5-6 and TRBJ1-2, is DAGVTQSPTHLIKTRGQQVTLRCSPKSGHDTVSWYQQALGQGPQFIFQYYEEEERQRGNFPDRFSGHQFPNYSSELNVNALLLGDSALYLCASSTIEHSGYTFGSGTRLTVV.

This clone appeared a few times. The rearrangement links TRBV30 to TRBJ2-1; 8 bases are a match to TRBD1. The ends lost 1 base at V and 5 bases at J; junction bases unmatched: 7. The CDR3 loop spans 15 amino acids. Per the germline V gene, CDR1 is GTSNPN and CDR2 is SVGIG (reference sequence). DNA of the CDR3: TGTGCCTGGAGTGCACACCCGGACAGGGACAATGAGCAGTTCTTC. This codes for CAWSAHPDRDNEQFF.

The chain has TRBV25-1 and TRBJ1-1; TRBD1 aligns across 7 bases. J lost 1 base, V lost 4 bases, and 6 bases had no gene match. Germline CDR1 and CDR2: MGHDK and SYGVNS. This CDR3 spans 15 amino acids. The CDR3 coding sequence is TGTGCCAGCAGTGGGAGGGGGCGGCCGAACACTGAAGCTTTCTTT. Translation gives CASSGRGRPNTEAFF.

The rearrangement joins TRBV30 to TRBJ1-1; D is unclear. The germline V gene encodes CDR1 GTSNPN and CDR2 SVGIG (reference sequence). The CDR3 runs 10 residues. Trimming removed 5 bases from V and 5 bases from J, with 6 bases in between. CDR3: CAWARTEAFF. CDR3 in DNA: TGTGCCTGGGCTAGGACTGAAGCTTTCTTT.

This clone was counted only a few times. The chain employs TRBV19 and TRBJ2-1; D is ambiguous. This CDR3 contains 16 residues. The V gene lost 0 bases and the J gene lost 4 bases, with 13 bases spanning the gap. Germline lookup yields CDR1 LNHDA and CDR2 SQIVND (reference sequence). CDR3 DNA sequence: TGTGCCAGTAGTATAGATACGCAGGCGTTATACAATGAGCAGTTCTTC. Amino acid sequence: CASSIDTQALYNEQFF.

The chain uses TRBV7-8 and TRBJ2-7; D is possibly TRBD1 (5 bases). V dropped 5 bases and J dropped 5 bases, with 10 bases sitting between them. The CDR3 is made up of 12 amino acids. Germline V lookup: CDR1 SGHVS, CDR2 FQNEAQ. The CDR3 DNA is TGTGCCAGCAGCATGACAGCAAACGAGCAGTACTTC. It yields the protein CASSMTANEQYF.

This clone has just a few counts. The chain combines TRBV4-1 with TRBJ2-7; D possibly corresponds to TRBD1 (6 bases). The germline V and J ends were trimmed by 1 base and 0 bases, with 16 bases remaining between them. CDR1 is MGHRA, CDR2 YSYEKL, per germline. CDR3 length: 17 amino acids. The CDR3 protein is CASSQARDMRSSYEQYF. For the CDR3, the DNA is TGCGCCAGCAGCCAAGCCAGGGACATGCGATCCTCCTACGAGCAGTACTTC.

The sample holds a few counts of this clone. Other DNA sequences of this sample code for an identical CDR3. V is TRBV7-2 and J is TRBJ2-5, with TRBD2 matching over 10 bases. The CDR3 is 13 amino acids. Germline V gene sequence: CDR1 SGHTA, CDR2 FQGNSA. V was clipped by 5 bases and J by 5 bases; unmatched bases: 2. The CDR3 nucleotides read TGTGCCAGCAGCCTGGGACTAGCGGAGACCCAGTACTTC. Translation gives CASSLGLAETQYF.

A few counts support this clone. The rearrangement links TRBV10-3 to TRBJ2-6, with 8 bases aligning to TRBD2. The CDR3 has 16 amino acids. The J segment lost 2 bases and the V segment lost 10 bases, leaving 10 bases of the junction unmatched. Germline CDR1 and CDR2: ENHRY and SYGVKD. The CDR3: CATQAGGAPGANVLTF. The DNA of the CDR3 is TGTGCCACTCAGGCGGGGGGTGCTCCTGGGGCCAACGTCCTGACTTTC.

The sample holds a few counts of this clone. The V call is TRBV19, the J call TRBJ2-1; D not resolved. Germline V gene sequence: CDR1 LNHDA, CDR2 SQIVND (reference sequence). CDR3 size: 18 residues. Trimming removed 1 base at V and 5 bases at J, with 21 bases between. CDR3 coding DNA: TGTGCCAGTAGTATAGCCCGCAAGACTCGACGTCCTAACAATGAGCAGTTCTTC. Encoded protein: CASSIARKTRRPNNEQFF.

This clone was counted a few times. The chain carries TRBV5-6 and TRBJ1-5, with a possible D match to TRBD1 (5 bases). Germline V CDR1 and CDR2: SGHDT, YYEEEE. The CDR3 runs to 12 residues. V was clipped by 3 bases and J by 7 bases, with 8 bases between them. CDR3 amino acids: CASSSEGQPQHF. In DNA, the CDR3 is TGTGCCAGCAGCTCCGAGGGGCAGCCCCAGCATTTT.

This clone appeared a few times. The gene calls are TRBV18 and TRBJ1-1, with D possibly being TRBD1 (5 bases). Per germline, CDR1 KGHSH and CDR2 LQKENI. V lost 3 bases to trimming and J lost 2 bases, with 10 bases between them. This CDR3 comprises 14 residues. The CDR3 spells CASSPRGGNTEAFF. The CDR3 DNA reads TGTGCCAGCTCACCCCGTGGGGGTAACACTGAAGCTTTCTTT.

The J gene is TRBJ2-5, the V gene TRBV6-6; no firm D call. This CDR3 comprises 14 residues. Trimming took 7 bases from V and 1 from J, leaving 13 bases between them. Germline V gives CDR1 MNHNY, CDR2 SVGAGI (reference sequence). The CDR3: CASTQRLLQETQYF. The CDR3 nucleotides are TGTGCCAGCACCCAAAGGCTACTCCAAGAGACCCAGTACTTC.

The chain recombines TRBV7-2 with TRBJ1-1; D is uncertain. Germline lookup yields CDR1 SGHTA and CDR2 FQGNSA. Deletions cut 1 base from V and 2 bases from J, with 8 bases between. The CDR3 has 14 residues. The CDR3 reads CASSLGSTNTEAFF. CDR3 bases: TGTGCCAGCAGCTTAGGCAGCACCAACACTGAAGCTTTCTTT.

The chain combines TRBV4-1 with TRBJ1-4, with 10 bases identical to TRBD1. The V gene end was trimmed by 0 bases and the J gene end by 0 bases; junction bases not matched to a gene: 7. CDR1 MGHRA and CDR2 YSYEKL come from the germline V gene. CDR3 length equals 19 residues. The CDR3 region is CASSQETGGYHATNEKLFF. The CDR3 DNA reads as TGCGCCAGCAGCCAAGAGACAGGGGGCTATCACGCAACTAATGAAAAACTGTTTTTT.

A few counts support this clone. The chain uses TRBV2 and TRBJ1-2; a possible D gene is TRBD1 (5 bases). The CDR3 consists of 15 residues. Germline assignment: CDR1 SNHLY and CDR2 FYNNEI. Trimming shortened V by 2 bases and J by 0 bases, and 10 bases separated the two germline ends. Written as DNA, the CDR3 is TGTGCCAGCAGTGAACGGGACGGTTCTAACTATGGCTACACCTTC. This translates into CASSERDGSNYGYTF.

This clone was seen a handful of times. J is TRBJ2-1 and V is TRBV15, with D maybe TRBD2 (6 bases). The CDR3 is 16 residues long. Germline V gene lookup returns CDR1 LNHNV and CDR2 YYDKDF (reference sequence). Between the trimmed V and J ends, which lost 0 bases and 3 bases, there was a span of 12 bases. This chain's CDR3 is CATSRDPGGFYNEQFF. In DNA form, the CDR3 reads TGTGCCACCAGCAGAGATCCCGGGGGTTTCTACAATGAGCAGTTCTTC. Together with reference TRBV15 and TRBJ2-1, the CDR3 gives the full variable domain: DAMVIQNPRYQVTQFGKPVTLSCSQTLNHNVMYWYQQKSSQAPKLLFHYYDKDFNNEADTPDNFQSRRPNTSFCFLDIRSPGLGDTAMYLCATSRDPGGFYNEQFFGPGTRLTVL.

The chain is built from TRBV5-1 and TRBJ2-3, with 8 bases lining up with TRBD2. This CDR3 is 17 amino acids long. Germline V lookup: CDR1 SGHRS, CDR2 YFSETQ. The ends lost 1 base at V and 0 bases at J; junction bases unmatched: 7. DNA of the CDR3: TGCGCCAGCAGCTTGCTGAGCGGGGGCCCTAGCACAGATACGCAGTATTTT. It translates to CASSLLSGGPSTDTQYF.

This clone has only a few counts. This sequence joins TRBV13 and TRBJ2-7, with 10 bases fitting TRBD1. V lost 4 bases, J lost 3 bases, and 3 bases stayed unmatched. CDR1 PRHDT and CDR2 FYEKMQ come from the germline V gene (reference sequence). The CDR3 has 14 residues. The CDR3 DNA is TGTGCCAGCAGCTGGCGGACAGGGGGCTACGAGCAGTACTTC. It encodes CASSWRTGGYEQYF.